This entry is about one T cell receptor (beta chain). Its antigen is not identified. The data were taken from a study of cytomegalovirus exposure and HLA in healthy donors. Study-wide results and limits: Most TCR sequences showed up rarely, but some public TCRs showed up in many donors.

The PCR employed 60 Vbeta primers together with 13 Jbeta primers. Generated by immunoSEQ multiplex PCR, the TCRdb table keeps only in-frame clones and is missing some. Here the sample spans 90,000 to 110,000 clones, roughly 80% being singletons. With 1 base clipped from V and 4 bases from J, the junction kept 5 bases outside the gene matches. The CDR3 is made up of 15 amino acids. CDR1 SGHRS and CDR2 YFSETQ come from the germline V gene. The sequence was obtained from a man aged 30 to 45 in good health and CMV-seropositive. This chain links TRBV5-1 with TRBJ2-5, with 9 bases fitting TRBD1. The material sequenced was PBMCs. CDR3 residues: CASSLQGQGIETQYF. The CDR3 DNA follows: TGCGCCAGCAGCTTGCAGGGACAGGGAATAGAGACCCAGTACTTC.